This TCR beta chain was obtained from a study of vaccination effects on CD4 cells after COVID-19. The CDR3 runs 14 residues. The V end lost 5 bases, the J end lost 0 bases, and 9 bases lay between the germline ends. Looked up from germline, CDR1 is SGHTA and CDR2 is FQGNSA. TCRdb's copy holds only in-frame clones and misses some; the assay was immunoSEQ multiplex PCR. Among 71,000 or so clones, around 72% were seen once, and the ten largest hold approximately 3.8%. With regard to this clone: Its specificity is not known.

With the ViraFEST assay, the study expanded antigen-specific CD4+ T cells using viral peptide pools, then sequenced them. Following 10 days of culture, CD4+ T cells were isolated. Nucleocapsid antibodies were negative in the vaccine recipients, who had never had SARS-CoV-2 infection. The material sequenced was CD4+ T cells from PBMCs cultured with HCoV-OC43 spike peptides, taken before COVID-19 vaccination. Sample subset: HCoV-OC43 spike overlapping peptide pool stimulation. This sequence originates from a human donor who received a COVID-19 vaccine. V usage is TRBV7-2 and J usage is TRBJ2-3; D is ambiguous. Here the CDR3 DNA reads TGTGCCAGCAGCAATGGGCCCAGCACAGATACGCAGTATTTT. This sequence encodes CASSNGPSTDTQYF.